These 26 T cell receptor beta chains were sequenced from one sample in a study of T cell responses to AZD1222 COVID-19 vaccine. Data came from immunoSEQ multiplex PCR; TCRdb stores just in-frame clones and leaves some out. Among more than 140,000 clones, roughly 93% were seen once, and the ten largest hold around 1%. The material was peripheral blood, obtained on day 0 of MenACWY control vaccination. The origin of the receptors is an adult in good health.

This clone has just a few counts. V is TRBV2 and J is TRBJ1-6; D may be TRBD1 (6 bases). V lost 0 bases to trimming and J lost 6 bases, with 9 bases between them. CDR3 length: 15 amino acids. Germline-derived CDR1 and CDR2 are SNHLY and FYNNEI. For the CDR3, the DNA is TGTGCCAGCAGTGAAGCCGGGGGGGCTAATTCACCCCTCCACTTT. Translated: CASSEAGGANSPLHF.

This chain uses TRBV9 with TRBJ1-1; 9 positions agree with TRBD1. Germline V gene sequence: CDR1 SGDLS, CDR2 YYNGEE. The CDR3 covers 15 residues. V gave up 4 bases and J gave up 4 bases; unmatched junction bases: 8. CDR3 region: CASSLQGALSTEAFF. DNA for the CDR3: TGTGCCAGCAGCTTACAGGGGGCTCTTTCCACTGAAGCTTTCTTT.

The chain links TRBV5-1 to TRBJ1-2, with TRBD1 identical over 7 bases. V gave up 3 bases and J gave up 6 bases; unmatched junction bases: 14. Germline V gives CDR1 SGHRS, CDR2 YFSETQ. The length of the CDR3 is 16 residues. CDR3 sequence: CASSYLTGEPSHGYTF. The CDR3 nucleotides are TGCGCCAGCAGCTATTTAACAGGGGAACCCTCTCATGGCTACACCTTC.

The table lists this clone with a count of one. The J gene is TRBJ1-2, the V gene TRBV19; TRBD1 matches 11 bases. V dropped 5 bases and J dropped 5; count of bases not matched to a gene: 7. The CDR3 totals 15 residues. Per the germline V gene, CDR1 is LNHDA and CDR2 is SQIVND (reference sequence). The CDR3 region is CASSSRTGGDYGYTF. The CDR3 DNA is TGTGCCAGTAGTTCAAGGACAGGGGGCGATTATGGCTACACCTTC.

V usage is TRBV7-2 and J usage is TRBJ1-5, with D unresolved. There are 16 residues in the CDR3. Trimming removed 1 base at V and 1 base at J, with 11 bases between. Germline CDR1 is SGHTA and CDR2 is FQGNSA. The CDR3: CASSLVGTVSNQPQHF. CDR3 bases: TGTGCCAGCAGCTTAGTCGGAACAGTGAGCAATCAGCCCCAGCATTTT.

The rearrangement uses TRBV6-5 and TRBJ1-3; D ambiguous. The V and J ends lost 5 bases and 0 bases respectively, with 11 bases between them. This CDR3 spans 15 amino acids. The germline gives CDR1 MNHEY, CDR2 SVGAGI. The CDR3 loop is CASSTRGHSGNTIYF. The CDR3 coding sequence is TGTGCCAGCAGTACCCGAGGCCACTCTGGAAACACCATATATTTT.

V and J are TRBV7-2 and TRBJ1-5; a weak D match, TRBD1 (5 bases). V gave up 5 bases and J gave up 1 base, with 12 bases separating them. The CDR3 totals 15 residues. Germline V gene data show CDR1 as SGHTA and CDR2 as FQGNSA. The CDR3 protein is CASSRSAGSNQPQHF. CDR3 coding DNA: TGTGCCAGCAGCCGGTCAGCAGGGAGCAATCAGCCCCAGCATTTT.

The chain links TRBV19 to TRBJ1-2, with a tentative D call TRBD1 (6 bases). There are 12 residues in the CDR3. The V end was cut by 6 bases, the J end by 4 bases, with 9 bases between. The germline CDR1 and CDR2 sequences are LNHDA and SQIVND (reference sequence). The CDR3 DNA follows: TGTGCCAGTAGCTTGGACAGCTATGGCTACACCTTC. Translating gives CASSLDSYGYTF.

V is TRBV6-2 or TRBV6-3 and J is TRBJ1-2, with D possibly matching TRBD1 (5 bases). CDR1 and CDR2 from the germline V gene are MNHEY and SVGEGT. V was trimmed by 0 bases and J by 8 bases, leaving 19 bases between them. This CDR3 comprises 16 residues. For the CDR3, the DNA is TGTGCCAGCAGTTACTCGAGTATTGGAGGGCGGGGCGGCTACACCTTC. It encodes CASSYSSIGGRGGYTF.

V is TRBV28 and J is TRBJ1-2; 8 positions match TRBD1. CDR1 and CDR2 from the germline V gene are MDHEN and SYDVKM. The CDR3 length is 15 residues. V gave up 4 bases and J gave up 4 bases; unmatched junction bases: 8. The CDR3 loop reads CASSSAGTGFYGYTF. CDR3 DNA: TGTGCCAGCAGTTCAGCAGGGACAGGTTTCTATGGCTACACCTTC.

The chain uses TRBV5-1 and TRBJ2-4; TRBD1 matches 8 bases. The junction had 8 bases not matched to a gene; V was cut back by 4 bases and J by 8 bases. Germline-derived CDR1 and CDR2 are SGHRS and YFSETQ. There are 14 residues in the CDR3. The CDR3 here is CASSPGQAGDIQYF. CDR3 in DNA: TGCGCCAGCAGCCCGGGACAGGCCGGGGACATTCAGTACTTC.

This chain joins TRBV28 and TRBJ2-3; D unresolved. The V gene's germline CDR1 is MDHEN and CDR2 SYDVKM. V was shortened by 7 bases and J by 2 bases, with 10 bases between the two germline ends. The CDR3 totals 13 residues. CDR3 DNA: TGTGCCAGCACGGCTTACGACACAGATACGCAGTATTTT. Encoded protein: CASTAYDTDTQYF.

The CDR3 DNA reads TGTGCCAGTAGCCCAGGACCCGGGGAACGGGGCTACACCTTC. It translates to CASSPGPGERGYTF. The chain links TRBV19 to TRBJ1-2, with D hard to call. Trimming stripped 6 bases from V and 8 bases from J, with 19 bases between. CDR1 is LNHDA and CDR2 is SQIVND in the germline V gene (reference sequence). There are 14 residues in the CDR3.

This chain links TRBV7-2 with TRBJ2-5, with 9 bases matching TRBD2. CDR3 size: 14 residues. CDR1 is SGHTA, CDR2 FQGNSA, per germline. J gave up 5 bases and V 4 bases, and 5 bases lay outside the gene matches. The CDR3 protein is CASSYGGGAETQYF. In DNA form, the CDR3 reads TGTGCCAGCAGCTACGGCGGGGGGGCGGAGACCCAGTACTTC.

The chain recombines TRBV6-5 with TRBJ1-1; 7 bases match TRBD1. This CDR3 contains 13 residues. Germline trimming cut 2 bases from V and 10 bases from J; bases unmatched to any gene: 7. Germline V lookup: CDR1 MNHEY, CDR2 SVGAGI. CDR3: CASSYQGQPGAFF. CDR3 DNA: TGTGCCAGCAGTTACCAGGGACAGCCCGGAGCTTTCTTT.

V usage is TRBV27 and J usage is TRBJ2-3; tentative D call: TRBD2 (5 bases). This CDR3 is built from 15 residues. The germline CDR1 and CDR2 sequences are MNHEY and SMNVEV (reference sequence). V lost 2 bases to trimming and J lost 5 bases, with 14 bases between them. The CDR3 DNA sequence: TGTGCCAGCAGTTTAGAGGGCAGGCAAAGAGATACGCAGTATTTT. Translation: CASSLEGRQRDTQYF.

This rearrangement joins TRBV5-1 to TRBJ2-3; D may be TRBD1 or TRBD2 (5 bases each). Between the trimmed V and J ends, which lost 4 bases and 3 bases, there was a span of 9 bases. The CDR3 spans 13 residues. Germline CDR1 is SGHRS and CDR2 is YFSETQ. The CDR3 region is CASSREGTDTQYF. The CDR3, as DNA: TGCGCCAGCAGCCGTGAGGGGACAGATACGCAGTATTTT.

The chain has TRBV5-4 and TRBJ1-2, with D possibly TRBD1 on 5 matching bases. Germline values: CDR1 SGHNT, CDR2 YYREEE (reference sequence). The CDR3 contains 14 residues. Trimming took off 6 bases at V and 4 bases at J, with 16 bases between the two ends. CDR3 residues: CASTRDSRGYGYTF. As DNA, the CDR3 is TGTGCCAGCACCCGGGACTCCCGGGGCTATGGCTACACCTTC.

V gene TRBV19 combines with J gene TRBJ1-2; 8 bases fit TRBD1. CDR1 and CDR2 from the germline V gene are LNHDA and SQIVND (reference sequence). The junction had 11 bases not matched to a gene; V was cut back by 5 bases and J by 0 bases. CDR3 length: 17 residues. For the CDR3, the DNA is TGTGCCAGTAGTCCCGGGACAGGAAATTTAGCTAACTATGGCTACACCTTC. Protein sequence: CASSPGTGNLANYGYTF.

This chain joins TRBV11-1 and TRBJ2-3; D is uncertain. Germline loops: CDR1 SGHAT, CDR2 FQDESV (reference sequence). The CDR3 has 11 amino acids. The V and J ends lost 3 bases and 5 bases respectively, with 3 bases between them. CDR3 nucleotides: TGTGCCAGCAGCTTCGGAGATACGCAGTATTTT. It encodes CASSFGDTQYF.

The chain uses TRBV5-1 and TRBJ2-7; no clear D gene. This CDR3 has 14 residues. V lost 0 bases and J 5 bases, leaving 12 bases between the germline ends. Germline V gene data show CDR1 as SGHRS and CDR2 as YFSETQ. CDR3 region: CASSLGLSEDEQYF. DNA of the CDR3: TGCGCCAGCAGCTTGGGACTCTCTGAAGACGAGCAGTACTTC.

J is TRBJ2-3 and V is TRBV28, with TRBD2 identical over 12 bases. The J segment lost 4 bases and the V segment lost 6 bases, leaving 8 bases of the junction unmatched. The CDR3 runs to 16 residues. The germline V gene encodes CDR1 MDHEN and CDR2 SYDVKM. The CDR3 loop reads CASSLGLAGNADTQYF. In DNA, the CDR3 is TGTGCCAGCAGCCTCGGACTAGCGGGAAACGCAGATACGCAGTATTTT.

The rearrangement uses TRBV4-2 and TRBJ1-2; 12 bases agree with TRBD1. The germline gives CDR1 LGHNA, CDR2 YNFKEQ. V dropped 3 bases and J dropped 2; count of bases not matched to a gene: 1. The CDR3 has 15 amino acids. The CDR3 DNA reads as TGTGCCAGCAGCCAGGGGACAGGGGGCAACTATGGCTACACCTTC. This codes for CASSQGTGGNYGYTF.

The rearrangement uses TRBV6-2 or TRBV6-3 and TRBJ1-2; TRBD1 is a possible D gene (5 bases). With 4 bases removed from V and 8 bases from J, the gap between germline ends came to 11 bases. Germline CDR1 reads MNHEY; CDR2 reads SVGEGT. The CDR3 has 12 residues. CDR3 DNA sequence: TGTGCCAGCAGTTTCACAGGAGGCGGCTACACCTTC. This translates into CASSFTGGGYTF.

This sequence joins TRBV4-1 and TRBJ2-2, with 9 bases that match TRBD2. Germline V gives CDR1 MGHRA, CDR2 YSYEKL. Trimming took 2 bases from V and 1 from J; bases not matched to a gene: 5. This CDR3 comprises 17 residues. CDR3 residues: CASSQPIAGVNTGELFF. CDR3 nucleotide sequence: TGCGCCAGCAGCCAACCCATAGCGGGAGTGAACACCGGGGAGCTGTTTTTT.

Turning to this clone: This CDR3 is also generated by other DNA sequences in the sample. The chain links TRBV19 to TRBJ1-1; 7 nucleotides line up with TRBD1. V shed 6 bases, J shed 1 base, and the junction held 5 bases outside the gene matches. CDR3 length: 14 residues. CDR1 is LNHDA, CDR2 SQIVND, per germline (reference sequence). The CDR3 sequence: CASSIQGWNTEAFF. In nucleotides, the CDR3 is TGTGCCAGTAGCATACAGGGGTGGAACACTGAAGCTTTCTTT.